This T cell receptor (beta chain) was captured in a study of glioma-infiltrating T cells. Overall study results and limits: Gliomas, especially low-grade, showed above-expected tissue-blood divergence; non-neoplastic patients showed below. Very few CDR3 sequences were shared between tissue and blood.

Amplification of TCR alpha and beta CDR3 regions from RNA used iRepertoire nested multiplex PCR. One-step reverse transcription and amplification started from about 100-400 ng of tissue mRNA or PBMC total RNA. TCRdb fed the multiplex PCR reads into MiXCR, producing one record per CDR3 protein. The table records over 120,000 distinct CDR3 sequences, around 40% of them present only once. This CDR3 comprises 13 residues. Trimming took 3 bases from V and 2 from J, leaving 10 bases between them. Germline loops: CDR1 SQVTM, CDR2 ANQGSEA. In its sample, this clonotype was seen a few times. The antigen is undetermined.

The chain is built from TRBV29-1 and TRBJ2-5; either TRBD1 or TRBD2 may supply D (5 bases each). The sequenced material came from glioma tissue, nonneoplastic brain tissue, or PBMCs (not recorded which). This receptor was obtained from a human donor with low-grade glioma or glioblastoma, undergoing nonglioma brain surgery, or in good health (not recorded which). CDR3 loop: CSVESWGQETQYF. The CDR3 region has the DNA TGCAGCGTTGAGTCCTGGGGGCAAGAGACCCAGTACTTC.